This T cell receptor beta chain was observed in a study of shared clonotypes between healthy human individuals. Overall study results and limits: An effect of sequencing depth on clonotype sharing among donors was expected.

This clone was found once. The antigen is not known. Trimming cost V 0 bases and J 6 bases, with 15 bases left between them. Germline CDR1 MGHRA, CDR2 YSYEKL. CDR3 size: 16 residues. At deep level, the assay was performed. Generated by immunoSEQ multiplex PCR, the TCRdb table keeps only in-frame clones and is missing some. Among roughly 550,000 clones listed, over 95% were seen once. Naive CD8 cells, CD45RO-negative and positively selected for CCR7, excluded terminally differentiated effector memory CD45RA+ cells. Nashville, Tennessee was home to all donors, who were Caucasian adults. The genes are TRBV4-1 and TRBJ2-1; D perhaps matches TRBD1 (5 bases). The sample consisted of naive CD8+ T cells sorted from blood. This TCR came from a young woman in good health. CDR3 in amino acids: CASSQDRGPNGNEQFF. CDR3 DNA sequence: TGCGCCAGCAGCCAAGATAGGGGTCCTAATGGCAATGAGCAGTTCTTC.